This T cell receptor beta chain stems from a study of blood T cell repertoires in COVID-19 (TCRdb year 2020). Some background on the complete study: Samples from collaborators originated in the United States, Italy and Spain and spanned both the acute and convalescent phases of COVID-19. The material from the prospective study consisted of cDNA or gDNA derived from T cells, B-cell-depleted T cells, or PBMCs. Subjects who had been exposed to COVID-19, were actively infected with it, or had recovered from it provided the deeply sampled blood TCRbeta repertoires that made up the dataset. The repertoires were released in a freely available public database meant as a resource for research on the immune response to SARS-CoV-2. The samples were drawn from two sources: the first 160 participants of the ongoing ImmuneRACE study, and 1,200 or so subjects contributed by 6 global collaborators. Nearly every sample came with metadata listing a de-identified subject ID, COVID-19 status, age in years and sex. Where available, HLA class I and class II types were obtained from metadata supplied by the sample provider rather than from assay-based typing. The full study reports these points: The amount of clinical and demographic metadata varied by source and participant and was provided uncurated.

TCRbeta CDR3 regions were amplified from genomic DNA using the immunoSEQ Assay, a bias-controlled multiplex PCR. Turning to the authors' computational methods: Within the assay, amplification of reference gene primers was used to estimate how many nucleated cells each sample contained. To quantify the absolute abundance of each unique TCRbeta CDR3 rearrangement, sequence reads were collapsed and filtered. For each sample, productive Simpson clonality was calculated as the square root of Simpson's diversity index across productive rearrangements. The table was pulled from immuneACCESS by TCRdb, which kept in-frame rearrangements only. Such tables lose some clones; where checked, under half of the loss comes from unresolved V genes, and the rest has no known cause. V and J calls and clone size follow that table, whereas D and trimming were derived from the DNA. The sample table records under 250,000 clones; 82% of these occur just once. Approximately 5.2% of the sample is held by the ten biggest clonotypes.

At one collaborating source in Seattle, patients were enrolled during active infection and were followed longitudinally through the course of disease. The collaborating institutions used their own protocols to collect whole blood in K2EDTA tubes. For TCRbeta analysis, collaborator samples were shipped as frozen whole blood, as isolated PBMCs, or as DNA extracted from either sample type. CDR3 length: 15 amino acids, cysteine to phenylalanine. Just CDR3 DNA is preserved here, 45 bases in frame from base 1. Ends trimmed: V by 3 bases, J by 4 bases; bases unmatched to a gene: 5. CDR1 MDHEN and CDR2 SYDVKM are derived from the germline V gene. Of note for this clone: What antigen it recognizes has not been identified. Base-call qualities are not available, and no considerably larger clone is one nucleotide away.

This receptor was obtained from a woman in her 70s with COVID-19, enrolled during active disease. The chain is made from TRBV28 and TRBJ1-1, with TRBD1 matching 10 junction bases. Sequenced input: peripheral blood. The DNA reads as follows: TGTGCCAGCAGTTTTCTCGGGACAGGGGCCACTGAAGCTTTCTTT. Its protein is CASSFLGTGATEAFF.